Listed below are T cell receptor beta chains from one sample, sequenced in a study of blood T cells in healthy people across ages. TCRdb analysed the 5' RACE reads with MiXCR anew, one entry per CDR3 protein. The sample has about 1.6 million distinct CDR3 sequences, roughly a third seen once. The sequenced sample was blood. These receptors originate from a woman aged 30 to 39 in good health. Both conserved end residues are part of each CDR3. Each record gives: clone size, D gene, V gene, J gene, CDR3 protein, CDR3 DNA. D genes are given only for firm matches. Clone size is shown for a subset of rows, as once, few, many or a class of expanded clone.

>NA|NA|TRBV29-1|TRBJ1-1
CSVEDRQATLMAFF
TGCAGCGTTGAAGACCGACAGGCCACCCTGATGGCTTTCTTT
>once|TRBD2|TRBV7-9|TRBJ2-5
CASSYIGGDETQYF
TGCGCCAGCAGCTACATCGGGGGGGATGAGACCCAGTACTTC
>NA|NA|TRBV6-4|TRBJ2-1
CASPGADDYYNEQFF
TGTGCCAGCCCTGGGGCGGACGACTACTACAATGAGCAGTTCTTC
>NA|NA|TRBV27|TRBJ2-5
CASSLWAGESQETQYF
TGTGCCAGCAGTTTATGGGCAGGGGAGAGCCAAGAGACCCAGTACTTC
>NA|NA|TRBV2|TRBJ2-5
CASSDRLLGETQYF
TGTGCCAGCAGTGACAGGTTACTTGGAGAGACCCAGTACTTC
>few|TRBD2|TRBV6-6|TRBJ2-7
CASSPRGGEGYEQYF
TGTGCCAGCAGTCCCCGGGGGGGCGAGGGGTACGAGCAGTACTTC
>NA|NA|TRBV20-1|TRBJ2-5
CSARRRYQETQYF
TGCAGTGCGCGACGGAGGTACCAAGAGACCCAGTACTTC
>NA|TRBD2|TRBV27|TRBJ2-7
CASSSSGSRYEQYF
TGTGCCAGCAGTTCCAGCGGGAGCAGGTACGAGCAGTACTTC
>few|TRBD1|TRBV25-1|TRBJ2-1
CASSVRDRVLGEQFF
TGTGCCAGCAGTGTTCGGGACAGGGTTCTAGGTGAGCAGTTCTTC
>many|NA|TRBV29-1|TRBJ2-3
CSVGQEMSTDTQYF
TGCAGCGTTGGACAGGAAATGTCCACAGATACGCAGTATTTT
>few|NA|TRBV12-3/TRBV12-4|TRBJ2-7
CASSLSGGRAVRSYEQYF
TGTGCCAGCAGTTTGTCCGGGGGCCGGGCAGTTAGGTCCTACGAGCAGTACTTC
>NA|TRBD2|TRBV6-2/TRBV6-3|TRBJ2-2
CASSPGTRSTGELFF
TGTGCCAGCAGCCCCGGGACTAGAAGCACCGGGGAGCTGTTTTTT
>many|NA|TRBV5-1|TRBJ1-2
CASSPRGLYGYTF
TGCGCCAGCAGCCCCCGAGGCCTCTATGGCTACACCTTC
>NA|TRBD2|TRBV20-1|TRBJ2-1
CSARPSSGIYNEQFF
TGCAGTGCTAGACCCTCAAGCGGGATCTACAATGAGCAGTTCTTC
>once|TRBD1|TRBV19|TRBJ1-2
CASSSRSLGQGGYTF
TGTGCCAGTAGTTCCCGGTCCTTGGGACAGGGGGGCTACACCTTC
>few|NA|TRBV5-6|TRBJ1-2
CASSLTQGPSNYGYTF
TGTGCCAGCAGCTTGACCCAGGGACCCTCCAACTATGGCTACACCTTC
>NA|NA|TRBV5-1|TRBJ1-2
CASSLPGNRQETNYGYTF
TGCGCCAGCAGCCTCCCGGGAAATCGGCAGGAGACTAACTATGGCTACACCTTC